This T cell receptor (beta chain) was recovered during a study of blood T cell repertoires in COVID-19. Background on the study: Researchers got acute and convalescent COVID-19 samples from the United States, Italy and Spain.

TCRdb keeps only in-frame clones here, not all; method: immunoSEQ multiplex PCR. The data show about 240,000 clones, approximately 85% seen once. Germline CDR1 reads SGHRS; CDR2 reads YFSETQ. V dropped 4 bases and J dropped 3; count of bases not matched to a gene: 4. The CDR3 sequence is 15 residues long. The sequence was obtained from a woman in her 70s with acute or convalescent COVID-19. Sequencing was carried out using peripheral blood. The genes are TRBV5-1 and TRBJ2-2; 9 bases map to TRBD2. The CDR3 loop is CASSNSGGDTGELFF. For the CDR3, the DNA is TGCGCCAGCAGCAATAGCGGGGGCGACACCGGGGAGCTGTTTTTT.